Sequencing of this T cell receptor (beta chain) was carried out in a study of T-cell reconstitution after alpha-beta-depleted transplantation in children. This clonotype appeared many times. Its specificity is not known. Study-wide findings and caveats: Once a year had passed after transplant, T-cell counts and diversity came mostly from newly produced T cells. Expanded graft clones, several hundred of them, were reportedly the source of alpha-beta T cells about two months after transplant. Several patients had high TCRbeta diversity at day 60; it came from surviving recipient T cells and thymic progenitors.

This CDR3 has 20 residues. Germline CDR1 and CDR2: LGHDT and YNNKEL (reference sequence). J lost 0 bases, V lost 4 bases, and 14 bases had no gene match. Preparation of the TCRbeta library used unique molecular identifiers. TCRdb analysed the PCR reads with MiXCR anew, one entry per CDR3 protein. The data contain about 260,000 distinct CDR3 sequences, roughly 11% of them singletons. The rearrangement uses TRBV3-1 and TRBJ2-6, with 8 bases identical to TRBD1. This TCR derives from a male patient between 2 and 10 years old who had a stem cell transplant for chronic granulomatous disease, so the T cells may come from the graft donor. Sequenced material: peripheral blood, taken 180 days after TCRalphabeta/CD19-depleted stem cell transplant. This chain's CDR3 is CASSPNWAGGAISGANVLTF. Written as DNA, the CDR3 is TGTGCCAGCAGCCCCAATTGGGCAGGGGGCGCAATCTCTGGGGCCAACGTCCTGACTTTC.